The text below deals with one T cell receptor (beta chain). The antigen remains undetermined. This entry is derived from a study of cytomegalovirus exposure and HLA in healthy donors. Study information: The 130 or so validation repertoires were reported in a later analysis to have been generated on the same platform as the approximately 700 first-cohort repertoires.

Assay used: immunoSEQ multiplex PCR; TCRdb lists only in-frame clones, some missing. The sample yields about 110,000 clones, approximately 96% seen once. Points from the study as a whole: Later, an analysis found that TCR clusters from the first cohort tended to co-occur in the 90 to 150 validation repertoires.

Germline V lookup: CDR1 SGHRS, CDR2 YFSETQ. CDR3 size: 16 residues. Trimming shortened V by 4 bases and J by 9 bases, and 20 bases separated the two germline ends. The donors formed part of the roughly 120-subject validation cohort, distinct from the approximately 670-subject first cohort. The receptor's source is a young woman in good health and CMV-seronegative. Sequenced material: PBMCs. The rearrangement uses TRBV5-1 and TRBJ1-6, with a possible D match to TRBD1 (5 bases). DNA of the CDR3: TGCGCCAGCAGCCGGGAGGGGCAGGGCGACATTTCACCCCTCCACTTT. Amino acids: CASSREGQGDISPLHF. Based on the CDR3 plus reference TRBV5-1 and TRBJ1-6, the full variable domain is KAGVTQTPRYLIKTRGQQVTLSCSPISGHRSVSWYQQTPGQGLQFLFEYFSETQRNKGNFPGRFSGRQFSNSRSEMNVSTLELGDSALYLCASSREGQGDISPLHFGNGTRLTVT.